The clone carrying this TCR beta chain was seen only a few times. No antigen is known for it. This may be a read error: a much more frequent sequence differs by one nucleotide. Combining a sample-barcoded 5' primer with a J-beta primer mix, a second PCR ran for about 6 to 11 cycles. One entry per CDR3 protein, called by TCRdb with MiXCR from the 5' RACE reads. Of 550,000 to 800,000 distinct CDR3 sequences in the sample, roughly 21% were seen once. These data belong to a study of blood T cells in healthy people across ages. CDR1 DFQATT and CDR2 SNEGSKA come from the germline V gene (reference sequence). The length of the CDR3 is 16 residues. Whole-study results and caveats: It was held that diversity estimates obtained from one million T cells represented underestimates.

The sequence derives from a man between 70 and 80 years old in good health. The sample taken for sequencing was blood. The V and J genes are TRBV20-1 and TRBJ2-1, with 7 nucleotides matching TRBD2. The CDR3 bases are TGCAGTGCTAGGAAATCGGCGGGAGAGGGGTACAATGAGCGGTTCTTC. Translation gives CSARKSAGEGYNERFF.